This record looks at one T cell receptor (beta chain) sequence and its context. Per the original data handling: Amplification of reference gene primers provided the estimated nucleated cell counts. Using immunoSEQ multiplex PCR, the repertoire was profiled, and TCRdb retains in-frame clones only, with some absent. D and trimming come from the DNA, and the V and J calls and clone size come from that table. The table lists about 250,000 clones, around nine tenths of them singletons. This sample was included in a study of blood T cell repertoires in COVID-19. Across the study: T cells, B-cell-depleted T cells, or PBMCs supplied cDNA or gDNA.

The CDR3 loop spans 11 amino acids. Germline assignment: CDR1 SQVTM and CDR2 ANQGSEA. Trimming at V came to 7 bases and at J to 6 bases, leaving 5 bases not matched to a gene. The sample comprised peripheral blood. This receptor was taken from a woman aged 55-69 years who had recovered from COVID-19. The J gene is TRBJ1-2, the V gene TRBV29-1; TRBD1 matches at 7 bases. The CDR3: CSGQGRDGYTF. CDR3 sequence (DNA): TGCAGCGGACAGGGTCGTGATGGCTACACCTTC.